This T cell receptor beta chain was captured in a study of blood T cell repertoires in COVID-19. At the level of the study: Material from acute and convalescent COVID-19 was sourced from the United States, Italy and Spain. T cells, B-cell-depleted T cells, or PBMCs supplied cDNA or gDNA.

The CDR3 totals 14 residues. From germline, CDR1 is MDHEN and CDR2 SYDVKM. The V gene end was trimmed by 6 bases and the J gene end by 8 bases; junction bases not matched to a gene: 8. Assay: immunoSEQ multiplex PCR; the TCRdb copy retains only in-frame clones and omits some. The sample has 200,000 to 250,000 clones; 80% to 90% are singletons. This clone has a single count. The sequenced sample consisted of peripheral blood. The receptor's source is a woman of 80 years or more with active or convalescent COVID-19. J is TRBJ1-4 and V is TRBV28, with 8 nucleotides matching TRBD1. DNA of the CDR3: TGTGCCAGCAGACCAGGGGGCTCGAAGGAAAAACTGTTTTTT. Protein product: CASRPGGSKEKLFF. The full variable domain, rest sourced from reference TRBV28 and TRBJ1-4, is DVKVTQSSRYLVKRTGEKVFLECVQDMDHENMFWYRQDPGLGLRLIYFSYDVKMKEKGDIPEGYSVSREKKERFSLILESASTNQTSMYLCASRPGGSKEKLFFGSGTQLSVL.